The 15 T cell receptor beta chains below all came from one sample that was sequenced in a study of control samples from healthy donors and cancer patients. The data were produced by immunoSEQ multiplex PCR, yet TCRdb's version contains in-frame clones alone and is incomplete. This sample has some 120,000 clones, with approximately 95% found just once. The sample comprised blood. The receptors stem from a man under 40 in good health.

The chain combines TRBV5-6 with TRBJ1-6, with D hard to call. There are 18 residues in the CDR3. CDR1 and CDR2 (germline): SGHDT, YYEEEE. V was trimmed by 2 bases and J by 7 bases, leaving 22 bases between them. CDR3 protein: CASSFWGLRDGKNSPLHF. CDR3 sequence (DNA): TGTGCCAGCAGCTTTTGGGGTCTTCGCGACGGGAAGAATTCACCCCTCCACTTT.

This chain connects TRBV25-1 to TRBJ1-5, with 9 bases aligning to TRBD1. Germline V gives CDR1 MGHDK, CDR2 SYGVNS. Trimming took 4 bases from V and 6 from J; bases not matched to a gene: 4. The CDR3 consists of 14 residues. CDR3 in amino acids: CASSAGTGFQPQHF. The CDR3 DNA is TGTGCCAGCAGTGCCGGGACAGGGTTTCAGCCCCAGCATTTT.

V is TRBV6-1 and J is TRBJ1-1; D uncertain. CDR1 is MNHNS and CDR2 is SASEGT in the germline V gene. This CDR3 has 14 residues. V dropped 2 bases and J dropped 1 base, with 8 bases sitting between them. CDR3 coding DNA: TGTGCCAGCAGTGAAAGGTCCGAGAACACTGAAGCTTTCTTT. This encodes CASSERSENTEAFF.

The chain links TRBV9 to TRBJ1-1; D remains unclear. CDR1 is SGDLS and CDR2 is YYNGEE in the germline V gene. This CDR3 region has 16 residues. The germline V and J ends were trimmed by 0 bases and 1 base, with 13 bases remaining between them. CDR3 DNA: TGTGCCAGCAGCGTAGGGAGGGAGGTACAGAACACTGAAGCTTTCTTT. Translating it yields CASSVGREVQNTEAFF. Variable domain in full (rest from reference TRBV9 and TRBJ1-1): DSGVTQTPKHLITATGQRVTLRCSPRSGDLSVYWYQQSLDQGLQFLIQYYNGEERAKGNILERFSAQQFPDLHSELNLSSLELGDSALYFCASSVGREVQNTEAFFGQGTRLTVV.

V and J are TRBV6-1 and TRBJ2-4, with D perhaps given as TRBD1 or TRBD2 (5 bases each). The CDR3 length is 16 residues. The V end lost 4 bases, the J end lost 2 bases, and 15 bases lay between the germline ends. Germline lookup yields CDR1 MNHNS and CDR2 SASEGT. CDR3: CASSGAGSGTKNIQYF. The CDR3 DNA sequence: TGTGCCAGCAGTGGAGCAGGGAGTGGGACCAAAAACATTCAGTACTTC.

This sequence joins TRBV7-2 and TRBJ2-2, with D uncertain. CDR3 length: 12 residues. Between the trimmed V and J ends, which lost 5 bases and 1 base, there was a span of 2 bases. From germline, CDR1 is SGHTA and CDR2 FQGNSA. In nucleotides, the CDR3 is TGTGCCAGCAGCCGGAACACCGGGGAGCTGTTTTTT. Translated: CASSRNTGELFF. The variable domain in full, with the rest retrieved from reference TRBV7-2 and TRBJ2-2, is GAGVSQSPSNKVTEKGKDVELRCDPISGHTALYWYRQSLGQGLEFLIYFQGNSAPDKSGLPSDRFSAERTGGSVSTLTIQRTQQEDSAVYLCASSRNTGELFFGEGSRLTVL.

The chain joins TRBV4-1 to TRBJ2-1; TRBD2 matches 10 bases. The CDR3 extends over 14 amino acids. Germline assignment: CDR1 MGHRA and CDR2 YSYEKL. With V trimmed by 8 bases and J by 8 bases, 9 bases remained unmatched. The CDR3 spells CASGLSGGADEQFF. CDR3 in DNA: TGCGCCAGCGGCCTGAGCGGGGGGGCCGATGAGCAGTTCTTC.

A single count supports this clone. The chain joins TRBV30 to TRBJ1-3; 8 bases fit TRBD1. From germline, CDR1 is GTSNPN and CDR2 SVGIG (reference sequence). This CDR3 has 13 amino acids. The junction had 4 bases not matched to a gene; V was cut back by 5 bases and J by 4 bases. The CDR3 DNA follows: TGTGCCTGGCAGACAGGGGTAGGAAACACCATATATTTT. It encodes CAWQTGVGNTIYF.

The chain recombines TRBV6-2 or TRBV6-3 with TRBJ2-7; D remains unclear. Trimming cost V 2 bases and J 2 bases, with 7 bases left between them. The CDR3 runs 13 residues. CDR1 is MNHEY, CDR2 SVGEGT, per germline. The CDR3 here is CASSYVTPYEQYF. As DNA, the CDR3 is TGTGCCAGCAGTTACGTCACCCCCTACGAGCAGTACTTC.

This sequence joins TRBV9 and TRBJ2-3; the D is unclear. V was cut by 0 bases and J by 1 base, with 9 bases left in between. In germline, CDR1 is SGDLS, CDR2 YYNGEE. This CDR3 spans 15 amino acids. The CDR3 nucleotides read TGTGCCAGCAGCGTAGATGTGGGCCGCACAGATACGCAGTATTTT. It is translated as CASSVDVGRTDTQYF.

The gene calls are TRBV29-1 and TRBJ1-2; TRBD1 matches at 9 bases. Germline V CDR1 and CDR2: SQVTM, ANQGSEA. This CDR3 comprises 13 residues. J gave up 6 bases and V 7 bases, and 9 bases lay outside the gene matches. Written as DNA, the CDR3 is TGCAGCGCCGGGGGACAGGGCCAGGATGGCTACACCTTC. Translated: CSAGGQGQDGYTF.

CDR3 DNA: TGTGCCAGCAGCTTAGTGGCTAGCGGGGGGCGTGAGCAGTTCTTC. This translates into CASSLVASGGREQFF. The chain is built from TRBV7-2 and TRBJ2-1; 11 bases map to TRBD2. Germline assignment: CDR1 SGHTA and CDR2 FQGNSA. This CDR3 contains 15 residues. V was clipped by 1 base and J by 9 bases; unmatched bases: 5. Using reference TRBV7-2 and TRBJ2-1 for the parts outside the CDR3, the full variable domain is GAGVSQSPSNKVTEKGKDVELRCDPISGHTALYWYRQSLGQGLEFLIYFQGNSAPDKSGLPSDRFSAERTGGSVSTLTIQRTQQEDSAVYLCASSLVASGGREQFFGPGTRLTVL.

The V gene is TRBV7-8, the J gene TRBJ1-5, with unresolved D. CDR3 size: 15 residues. The germline V gene encodes CDR1 SGHVS and CDR2 FQNEAQ. V gave up 5 bases and J gave up 5 bases, with 16 bases separating them. The CDR3: CASSPTRAGDQPQHF. The CDR3 nucleotides are TGTGCCAGCAGCCCGACGAGGGCGGGTGATCAGCCCCAGCATTTT. Drawing the rest from reference TRBV7-8 and TRBJ1-5, the complete variable domain is GAGVSQSPRYKVAKRGQDVALRCDPISGHVSLFWYQQALGQGPEFLTYFQNEAQLDKSGLPSDRFFAERPEGSVSTLKIQRTQQEDSAVYLCASSPTRAGDQPQHFGDGTRLSIL.

This chain connects TRBV7-2 to TRBJ2-3; 10 bases agree with TRBD2. With 5 bases clipped from V and 5 bases from J, the junction kept 7 bases outside the gene matches. CDR3 length equals 15 residues. The germline CDR1 and CDR2 sequences are SGHTA and FQGNSA. CDR3 amino acids: CASSGPGLAIDTQYF. The CDR3 DNA follows: TGTGCCAGCAGCGGCCCGGGACTAGCGATAGATACGCAGTATTTT.

This clone was seen once. The chain has TRBV10-1 and TRBJ2-4, with TRBD1 identical over 9 bases. Per the germline V gene, CDR1 is WNHNN and CDR2 is SYGVQD (reference sequence). The CDR3 spans 17 residues. J gave up 3 bases and V 2 bases, and 8 bases lay outside the gene matches. The CDR3 DNA sequence: TGCGCCAGCAGTGAGGGATCGACAGGGGGTGGCAAAAACATTCAGTACTTC. This codes for CASSEGSTGGGKNIQYF.